This TCR beta chain was identified in a study of response to subunit inactivated influenza vaccine. This clonotype was seen a handful of times. What it binds is not known. Study-wide results and limits: The authors suggested that few new T cells are recruited per seasonal influenza vaccination.

TCRdb ran MiXCR on the RT-PCR reads and lists one entry per CDR3 protein. The sample holds 500,000 to 600,000 distinct CDR3 sequences, roughly 13% seen once. V was pared by 5 bases and J by 10 bases, with 12 bases between. This CDR3 has 13 residues. The chain uses TRBV12-3 or TRBV12-4 and TRBJ1-6, with no clear D. The sequences come from PBMCs from blood, collected 45 days after vaccination. The sequence came from a man in his forties or fifties who received an inactivated influenza vaccine. CDR3 DNA sequence: TGTGCCAGCAGTGGAGAGGCAGGCTCACCCCTCCACTTT. Translated: CASSGEAGSPLHF.